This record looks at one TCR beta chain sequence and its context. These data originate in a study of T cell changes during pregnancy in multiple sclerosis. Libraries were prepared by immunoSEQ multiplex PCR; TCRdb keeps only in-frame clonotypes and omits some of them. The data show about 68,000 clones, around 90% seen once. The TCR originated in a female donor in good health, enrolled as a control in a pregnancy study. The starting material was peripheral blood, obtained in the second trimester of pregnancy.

The chain's CDR3 is CASSLGEQGLFYGYTF. The CDR3 DNA reads as TGCGCCAGCAGCTTGGGGGAACAGGGCCTTTTCTATGGCTACACCTTC. The chain has TRBV5-1 and TRBJ1-2; the D gene is possibly TRBD1 (6 bases). Germline assignment: CDR1 SGHRS and CDR2 YFSETQ. CDR3 length: 16 residues. Trimming removed 0 bases at V and 4 bases at J, with 16 bases between.